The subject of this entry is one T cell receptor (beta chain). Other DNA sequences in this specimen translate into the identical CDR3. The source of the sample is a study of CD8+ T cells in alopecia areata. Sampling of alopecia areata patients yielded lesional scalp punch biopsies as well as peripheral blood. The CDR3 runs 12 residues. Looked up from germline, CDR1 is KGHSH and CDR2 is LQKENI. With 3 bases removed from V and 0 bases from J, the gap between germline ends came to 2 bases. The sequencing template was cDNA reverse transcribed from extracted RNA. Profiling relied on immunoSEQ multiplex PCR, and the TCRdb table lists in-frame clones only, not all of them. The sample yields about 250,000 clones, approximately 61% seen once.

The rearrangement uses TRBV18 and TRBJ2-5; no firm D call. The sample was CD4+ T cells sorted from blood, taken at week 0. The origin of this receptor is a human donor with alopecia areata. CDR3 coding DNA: TGTGCCAGCTCACCGTACCAAGAGACCCAGTACTTC. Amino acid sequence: CASSPYQETQYF.